These 28 T cell receptor beta chains came from one sample sequenced in a study of T cells in Graves' hyperthyroidism and ophthalmopathy. TCR beta CDR3 region amplification was performed from RNA transcripts. HTBI primers were the set used in a first-round RT-PCR of the TCR CDR3. In TCRdb, the multiplex PCR reads were re-called with MiXCR into one record per CDR3 protein. The repertoire consists of 490,000 or so distinct CDR3 sequences, with 15% to 20% occurring once and the leading ten covering roughly 29%. Sequencing was performed on blood. The origin of the receptors is a young woman with Graves' ophthalmopathy.

Only a few counts were recorded for this clonotype. The V and J genes are TRBV7-9 and TRBJ1-1, with D possibly matching TRBD1 (5 bases). Between the trimmed V and J ends, which lost 0 bases and 1 base, there was a span of 9 bases. The CDR3 runs 15 residues. Germline V gene data show CDR1 as SEHNR and CDR2 as FQNEAQ (reference sequence). Here the CDR3 reads CASSLAQDSNTEAFF. The CDR3 DNA follows: TGTGCCAGCAGCTTAGCACAGGACTCGAACACTGAAGCTTTCTTT.

The CDR3 coding sequence is TGTGCCAGCAGTTACCGTGGACTAGAAGAGACCCAGTACTTC. It specifies CASSYRGLEETQYF. This chain links TRBV6-5 with TRBJ2-5; 7 bases match TRBD2. J lost 3 bases, V lost 2 bases, and 3 bases had no gene match. The germline CDR1 and CDR2 sequences are MNHEY and SVGAGI. CDR3 size: 14 residues.

This clonotype was picked up many times. The V and J genes are TRBV20-1 and TRBJ1-5; D not resolved. Per the germline V gene, CDR1 is DFQATT and CDR2 is SNEGSKA (reference sequence). Trimming removed 6 bases at V and 3 bases at J, with 15 bases between. This CDR3 region has 14 residues. CDR3 amino acids: CSARSSGNNQPQHF. CDR3 nucleotides: TGCAGTGCCAGAAGCTCCGGTAACAATCAGCCCCAGCATTTT.

With respect to this clonotype: This may arise from a read error, as a much more abundant clone is one base away. This chain links TRBV6-5 with TRBJ1-1; D remains ambiguous. CDR3 length: 17 residues. Germline V gene data show CDR1 as MNHEY and CDR2 as SVGAGI. The CDR3 reads CASSYSRFSGLNTEASF. The CDR3 region has the DNA TGTGCCAGCAGTTACTCCCGTTTTTCGGGCCTAAACACTGAAGCTTCCTTT.

The sample holds a few counts of this clonotype. V gene TRBV6-2 or TRBV6-3 combines with J gene TRBJ2-6; D may match TRBD1 or TRBD2 (6 bases each). V lost 11 bases and J 0 bases, leaving 11 bases between the germline ends. CDR3 length equals 14 residues. CDR1 is MNHEY and CDR2 is SVGEGT in the germline V gene. The CDR3 region has the DNA TGTGCCCTAGGGGGAGGCTCTGGGGCCAACGTCCTGACTTTC. Translation gives CALGGGSGANVLTF.

The V and J genes are TRBV9 and TRBJ1-4; 9 positions agree with TRBD1. The germline CDR1 and CDR2 sequences are SGDLS and YYNGEE. The CDR3 sequence is 16 residues long. V trimming: 4 bases; J trimming: 4 bases; junction bases outside the gene matches: 8. CDR3 residues: CASSKDRGRGNEKLFF. The CDR3 nucleotides read TGTGCCAGCAGCAAGGACAGGGGTAGAGGTAATGAAAAACTGTTTTTT.

The gene calls are TRBV9 and TRBJ1-1, with 9 bases lining up with TRBD1. Germline assignment: CDR1 SGDLS and CDR2 YYNGEE. This CDR3 region has 15 residues. J gave up 9 bases and V 2 bases, and 11 bases lay outside the gene matches. For the CDR3, the DNA is TGTGCCAGCAGCGTTACAGGGGGCGCGGAAGGTAAAGCTTTCTTT. Protein product: CASSVTGGAEGKAFF.

At least ten counts were recorded for this clonotype. The chain joins TRBV11-3 to TRBJ2-7, with 8 bases fitting TRBD1. V dropped 4 bases and J dropped 5; count of bases not matched to a gene: 10. From germline, CDR1 is SGHNT and CDR2 YENEEA. This CDR3 comprises 15 residues. CDR3 protein: CASSSGDRGIDEQYF. Written as DNA, the CDR3 is TGTGCCAGCAGCTCCGGCGACAGGGGAATCGACGAGCAGTACTTC.

The chain carries TRBV9 and TRBJ1-2; 10 bases agree with TRBD1. CDR3 length: 14 amino acids. Germline V gene sequence: CDR1 SGDLS, CDR2 YYNGEE. Germline trimming cut 1 base from V and 6 bases from J; bases unmatched to any gene: 3. The CDR3 DNA reads TGTGCCAGCAGCGTAATGGGACAGGGGAATGGCTACACCTTC. Amino acids: CASSVMGQGNGYTF. Together with reference TRBV9 and TRBJ1-2, the CDR3 gives the full variable domain: DSGVTQTPKHLITATGQRVTLRCSPRSGDLSVYWYQQSLDQGLQFLIQYYNGEERAKGNILERFSAQQFPDLHSELNLSSLELGDSALYFCASSVMGQGNGYTFGSGTRLTVV.

This chain uses TRBV13 with TRBJ1-2; the D is unclear. From germline, CDR1 is PRHDT and CDR2 FYEKMQ (reference sequence). The CDR3 has 18 residues. The V end was cut by 0 bases, the J end by 2 bases, with 19 bases between. The CDR3 DNA sequence: TGTGCCAGCAGCTTAGGCCAGTTTCTAGGGCAGAAAAACTATGGCTACACCTTC. The encoded protein is CASSLGQFLGQKNYGYTF. The full variable domain, its missing parts supplied by reference TRBV13 and TRBJ1-2, is AAGVIQSPRHLIKEKRETATLKCYPIPRHDTVYWYQQGPGQDPQFLISFYEKMQSDKGSIPDRFSAQQFSDYHSELNMSSLELGDSALYFCASSLGQFLGQKNYGYTFGSGTRLTVV.

This chain links TRBV7-2 with TRBJ2-6; possible D gene TRBD1, 6 bases. The V and J ends lost 7 bases and 4 bases respectively, with 26 bases between them. This CDR3 comprises 19 residues. Per the germline V gene, CDR1 is SGHTA and CDR2 is FQGNSA. CDR3 in amino acids: CASNPPGTHPLSGANVLTF. CDR3 in DNA: TGTGCCAGCAACCCGCCCGGGACACACCCTCTCTCAGGGGCCAACGTCCTGACTTTC.

This clonotype came up a few times. V and J are TRBV7-9 and TRBJ2-2, with a weak D call TRBD2 (6 bases). The CDR3 contains 14 residues. In germline, CDR1 is SEHNR, CDR2 FQNEAQ (reference sequence). Trimming removed 0 bases at V and 4 bases at J, with 6 bases between. The CDR3 region has the DNA TGTGCCAGCAGCTTAGCCGGGAGCACCGGGGAGCTGTTTTTT. This encodes CASSLAGSTGELFF.

This clonotype was picked up many times. J is TRBJ2-1 and V is TRBV12-3 or TRBV12-4; D possibly uses TRBD1 or TRBD2 (5 bases each). The CDR3 covers 12 residues. The V end lost 6 bases, the J end lost 9 bases, and 12 bases lay between the germline ends. CDR3 bases: TGTGCCAGCAGCTCAGGGAGTGGTGAGCAGTTCTTC. This sequence encodes CASSSGSGEQFF.

The CDR3 region is CASSPWASGYNEQFF. CDR3 DNA: TGTGCCAGCAGCCCCTGGGCTAGCGGATACAATGAGCAGTTCTTC. The chain joins TRBV7-3 to TRBJ2-1; 7 bases line up with TRBD2. This CDR3 has 15 amino acids. Germline CDR1 is SGHTA and CDR2 is FQGTGA. Trimming at V came to 5 bases and at J to 4 bases, leaving 8 bases not matched to a gene.

This clonotype was counted at least ten times. V is TRBV20-1 and J is TRBJ2-4; 10 bases align to TRBD2. With V trimmed by 1 base and J by 6 bases, 6 bases remained unmatched. Germline lookup yields CDR1 DFQATT and CDR2 SNEGSKA (reference sequence). This CDR3 comprises 15 residues. The DNA of the CDR3 is TGCAGTGCTAGAGGGCTAGCGGGAGAGGTAAACATTCAGTACTTC. It specifies CSARGLAGEVNIQYF.

This clonotype was observed a handful of times. This chain connects TRBV3-1 to TRBJ1-6; unclear D gene. Germline-derived CDR1 and CDR2 are LGHDT and YNNKEL (reference sequence). V was clipped by 1 base and J by 10 bases, with 11 bases between them. The CDR3 is 14 amino acids. The CDR3 here is CASSQVARVSPLHF. The CDR3 DNA follows: TGTGCCAGCAGCCAAGTCGCTCGGGTCTCACCCCTCCACTTT.

This clonotype was detected only a few times. V and J are TRBV11-3 and TRBJ2-1; no firm D call. CDR1 SGHNT and CDR2 YENEEA come from the germline V gene. Trimming cost V 5 bases and J 12 bases, with 17 bases left between them. The CDR3 consists of 13 residues. The CDR3 loop is CASSPGGWGRQFF. CDR3 nucleotides: TGTGCCAGCAGCCCCGGCGGATGGGGTAGGCAGTTCTTC.

The chain links TRBV16 to TRBJ1-5; a possible D gene is TRBD1 (6 bases). Germline V gene sequence: CDR1 KGHSY, CDR2 FQNENV. V lost 0 bases to trimming and J lost 5 bases, with 8 bases between them. The CDR3 is 14 amino acids. As DNA, the CDR3 is TGTGCCAGCAGCCAATCAGGGGGACATCAGCCCCAGCATTTT. As protein: CASSQSGGHQPQHF. Variable domain in full (rest from reference TRBV16 and TRBJ1-5): GEEVAQTPKHLVRGEGQKAKLYCAPIKGHSYVFWYQQVLKNEFKFLISFQNENVFDETGMPKERFSAKCLPNSPCSLEIQATKLEDSAVYFCASSQSGGHQPQHFGDGTRLSIL.

This clonotype was seen ten or more times. The V and J genes are TRBV7-2 and TRBJ2-7; 8 positions match TRBD1. The germline CDR1 and CDR2 sequences are SGHTA and FQGNSA. The CDR3 is made up of 17 amino acids. The V gene end was trimmed by 5 bases and the J gene end by 0 bases; junction bases not matched to a gene: 12. The CDR3 region is CASSKGTGYPSSYEQYF. CDR3 DNA sequence: TGTGCCAGCAGCAAAGGGACAGGTTACCCAAGCTCCTACGAGCAGTACTTC. Drawing the rest from reference TRBV7-2 and TRBJ2-7, the complete variable domain is GAGVSQSPSNKVTEKGKDVELRCDPISGHTALYWYRQSLGQGLEFLIYFQGNSAPDKSGLPSDRFSAERTGGSVSTLTIQRTQQEDSAVYLCASSKGTGYPSSYEQYFGPGTRLTVT.

This clonotype was seen a few times. V usage is TRBV20-1 and J usage is TRBJ2-3, with TRBD2 matching 8 bases. CDR1 and CDR2 (germline): DFQATT, SNEGSKA (reference sequence). This CDR3 has 15 residues. Unmatched junction bases numbered 3, after V lost 1 base and J lost 0 bases. The CDR3 spells CSARVSSGSTDTQYF. CDR3 coding DNA: TGCAGTGCTAGAGTATCTAGCGGGAGCACAGATACGCAGTATTTT.

This clonotype was detected ten times or more. This chain's CDR3 is CASSPETGGNSYEQYF. The CDR3 DNA reads as TGTGCCAGCAGCCCGGAGACAGGGGGCAATTCCTACGAGCAGTACTTC. The rearrangement uses TRBV4-2 and TRBJ2-7; 10 nucleotides agree with TRBD1. Trimming removed 4 bases from V and 1 base from J; junction bases left unmatched: 7. Germline-derived CDR1 and CDR2 are LGHNA and YNFKEQ. CDR3 length equals 16 residues.

This clonotype was recorded at least ten times. This chain connects TRBV29-1 to TRBJ2-3, with 8 positions matching TRBD2. CDR1 is SQVTM and CDR2 is ANQGSEA in the germline V gene. After removal of 5 bases from V and 5 bases from J, the junction contained 12 bases not matched to a gene. CDR3 length: 15 amino acids. This CDR3 reads CSVLPIAGLEDTQYF. The CDR3 DNA reads TGCAGCGTTCTACCTATAGCGGGACTGGAAGATACGCAGTATTTT.

The chain carries TRBV7-2 and TRBJ1-1; D is unclear. The CDR3 consists of 15 residues. V dropped 1 base and J dropped 1 base, with 10 bases sitting between them. Germline assignment: CDR1 SGHTA and CDR2 FQGNSA. In DNA form, the CDR3 reads TGTGCCAGCAGCTTAGTGCTGGGATCGAACACTGAAGCTTTCTTT. This sequence encodes CASSLVLGSNTEAFF.

This clonotype has just a few counts. The rearrangement links TRBV29-1 to TRBJ2-7; D is uncertain. This CDR3 is 13 amino acids long. Germline V CDR1 and CDR2: SQVTM, ANQGSEA. Trimming left V 4 bases short and J 0 bases short, with 10 bases between. The DNA of the CDR3 is TGCAGCGTTGCGTTAATGAGCTCCTACGAGCAGTACTTC. Protein product: CSVALMSSYEQYF.

This clonotype was counted many times. This chain joins TRBV12-3 or TRBV12-4 and TRBJ2-2, with D possibly TRBD2 on 6 matching bases. V was trimmed by 2 bases and J by 7 bases, leaving 11 bases between them. CDR3 length equals 14 residues. The CDR3 sequence is CASSLSVGSGELFF. The CDR3 region has the DNA TGTGCCAGCAGTTTAAGTGTCGGGAGCGGGGAGCTGTTTTTT.

This clonotype was seen ten or more times. The chain combines TRBV6-2 or TRBV6-3 with TRBJ2-7; TRBD1 matches 7 bases. The CDR3 is 14 residues long. V trimming: 8 bases; J trimming: 2 bases; junction bases outside the gene matches: 9. Germline V lookup: CDR1 MNHEY, CDR2 SVGEGT. The CDR3 reads CASGATGSTYEQYF. For the CDR3, the DNA is TGTGCCAGCGGAGCGACAGGGTCGACCTACGAGCAGTACTTC.

A few counts support this clonotype. The V call is TRBV27, the J call TRBJ2-5; D unclear. Trimming took off 6 bases at V and 5 bases at J, with 16 bases between the two ends. Germline CDR1 is MNHEY and CDR2 is SMNVEV (reference sequence). The CDR3 totals 14 residues. The CDR3 nucleotides read TGTGCCAGCAGCCCGATTGAGCCATTGGAGACCCAGTACTTC. This translates into CASSPIEPLETQYF.

In this sample, this clonotype turned up many times. V and J are TRBV30 and TRBJ2-3, with D uncertain. Looked up from germline, CDR1 is GTSNPN and CDR2 is SVGIG (reference sequence). The CDR3 totals 14 residues. V lost 3 bases and J lost 1, with 11 bases in between. CDR3: CAWSGRRGTDTQYF. Here the CDR3 DNA reads TGTGCCTGGAGCGGTAGGCGCGGCACAGATACGCAGTATTTT.